This T cell receptor (beta chain) was recovered during a study of glioma-infiltrating T cells after dendritic cell vaccination. V was clipped by 7 bases and J by 2 bases; unmatched bases: 7. Germline V lookup: CDR1 LNHDA, CDR2 SQIVND (reference sequence). This CDR3 spans 15 amino acids. Of note for this clone: Its antigen is unknown.

This sample's time point: after dendritic cell vaccination, including at tumor progression/relapse. All glioblastoma patients lacked an isocitrate dehydrogenase mutation. Study outcomes and limitations: Complete blood and tumor specimen sets were limited to few patients. Higher pretreatment TIL content predicted longer progression-free time and survival.

Amplification used 60 V beta primers and 13 J beta primers. Produced via immunoSEQ multiplex PCR; TCRdb's table is partial and in-frame only. This sample has about 65,000 clones, with about 89% found just once. The specimen comprised blood, sampled after dendritic cell vaccination. The chain recombines TRBV19 with TRBJ1-4, with 7 bases matching TRBD1. The TCR sequence derives from a human donor with glioblastoma. DNA of the CDR3: TGTGCCAGTACTATTCAGACAGGGACTAATGAAAAACTGTTTTTT. Translating it yields CASTIQTGTNEKLFF.